This T cell receptor (beta chain) originates from a study of cytomegalovirus exposure and HLA in healthy donors. From germline, CDR1 is SEHNR and CDR2 FQNEAQ (reference sequence). The length of the CDR3 is 12 residues. Use of 60 Vbeta and 13 Jbeta primers characterized the PCR. The assay was immunoSEQ multiplex PCR, and TCRdb's table has in-frame clones only and misses some. This table has 120,000 or so clones, 75% to 90% appearing once. This clone has more than one count but fewer than ten. At one end the junction does not follow the germline gene, possibly because of a read error. This receptor was identified in a young man in good health and CMV-seropositive. Input material: PBMCs. The V call is TRBV7-9, the J call TRBJ2-5; D call uncertain. The CDR3 protein is CSSNRELETQYF. The CDR3 DNA follows: TGTTCCAGCAATCGTGAGCTGGAGACCCAGTACTTC.